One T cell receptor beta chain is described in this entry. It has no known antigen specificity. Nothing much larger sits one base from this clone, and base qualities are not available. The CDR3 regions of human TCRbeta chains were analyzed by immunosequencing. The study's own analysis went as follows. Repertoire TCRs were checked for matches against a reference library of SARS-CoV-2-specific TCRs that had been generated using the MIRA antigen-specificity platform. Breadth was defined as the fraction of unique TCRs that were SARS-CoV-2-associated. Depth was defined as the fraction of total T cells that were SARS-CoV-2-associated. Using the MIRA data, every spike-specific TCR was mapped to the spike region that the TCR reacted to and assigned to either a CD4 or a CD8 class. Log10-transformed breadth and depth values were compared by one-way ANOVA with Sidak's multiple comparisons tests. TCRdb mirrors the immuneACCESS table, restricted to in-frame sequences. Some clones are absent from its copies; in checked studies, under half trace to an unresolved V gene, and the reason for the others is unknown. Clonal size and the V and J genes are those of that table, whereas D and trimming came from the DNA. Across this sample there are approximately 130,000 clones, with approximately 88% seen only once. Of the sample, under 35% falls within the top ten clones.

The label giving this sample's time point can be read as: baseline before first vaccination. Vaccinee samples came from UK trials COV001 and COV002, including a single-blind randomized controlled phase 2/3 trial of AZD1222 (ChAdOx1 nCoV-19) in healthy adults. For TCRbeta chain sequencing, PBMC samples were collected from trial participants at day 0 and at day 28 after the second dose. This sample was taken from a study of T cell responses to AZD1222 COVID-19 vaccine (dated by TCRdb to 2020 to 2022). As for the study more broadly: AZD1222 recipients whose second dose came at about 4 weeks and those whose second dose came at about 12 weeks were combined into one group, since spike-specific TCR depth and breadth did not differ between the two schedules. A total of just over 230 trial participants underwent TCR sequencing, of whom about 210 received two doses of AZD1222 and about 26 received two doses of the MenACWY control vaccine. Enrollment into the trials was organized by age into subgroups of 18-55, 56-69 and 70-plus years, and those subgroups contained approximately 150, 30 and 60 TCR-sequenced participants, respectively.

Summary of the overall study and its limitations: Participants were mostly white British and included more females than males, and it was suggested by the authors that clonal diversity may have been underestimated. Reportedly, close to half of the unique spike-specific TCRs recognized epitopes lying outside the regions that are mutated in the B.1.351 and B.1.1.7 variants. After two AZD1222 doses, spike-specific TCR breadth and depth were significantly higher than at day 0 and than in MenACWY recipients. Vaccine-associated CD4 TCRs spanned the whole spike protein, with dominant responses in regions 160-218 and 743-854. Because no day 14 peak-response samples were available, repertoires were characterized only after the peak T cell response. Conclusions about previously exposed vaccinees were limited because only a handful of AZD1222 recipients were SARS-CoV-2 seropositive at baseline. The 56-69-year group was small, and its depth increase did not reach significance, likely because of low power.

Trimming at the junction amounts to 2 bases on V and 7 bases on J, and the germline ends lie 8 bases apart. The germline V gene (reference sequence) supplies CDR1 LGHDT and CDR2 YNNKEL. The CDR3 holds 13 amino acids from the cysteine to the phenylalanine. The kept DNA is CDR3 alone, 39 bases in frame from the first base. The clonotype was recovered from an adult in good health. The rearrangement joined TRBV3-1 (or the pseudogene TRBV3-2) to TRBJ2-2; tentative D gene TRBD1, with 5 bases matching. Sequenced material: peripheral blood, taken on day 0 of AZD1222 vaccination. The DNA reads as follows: TGTGCCAGCAGCCAACGACAGTTCGGGGAGCTGTTTTTT. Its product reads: CASSQRQFGELFF.